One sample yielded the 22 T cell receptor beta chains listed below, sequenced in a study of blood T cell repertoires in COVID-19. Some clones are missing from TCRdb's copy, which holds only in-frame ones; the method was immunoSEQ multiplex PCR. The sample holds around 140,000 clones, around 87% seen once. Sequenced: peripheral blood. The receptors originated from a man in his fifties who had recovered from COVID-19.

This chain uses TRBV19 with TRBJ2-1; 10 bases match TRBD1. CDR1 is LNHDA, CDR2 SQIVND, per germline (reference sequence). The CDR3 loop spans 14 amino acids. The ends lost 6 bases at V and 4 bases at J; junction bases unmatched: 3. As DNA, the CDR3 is TGTGCCAGTAGCCGGGACAGGGGATACAATGAGCAGTTCTTC. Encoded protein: CASSRDRGYNEQFF. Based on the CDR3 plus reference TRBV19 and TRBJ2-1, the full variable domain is DGGITQSPKYLFRKEGQNVTLSCEQNLNHDAMYWYRQDPGQGLRLIYYSQIVNDFQKGDIAEGYSVSREKKESFPLTVTSAQKNPTAFYLCASSRDRGYNEQFFGPGTRLTVL.

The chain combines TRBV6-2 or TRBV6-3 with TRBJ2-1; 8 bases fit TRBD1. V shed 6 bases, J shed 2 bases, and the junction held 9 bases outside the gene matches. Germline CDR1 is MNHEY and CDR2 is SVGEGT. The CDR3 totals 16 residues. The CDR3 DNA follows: TGTGCCAGCAGCATTCGACAGGGGCGAACCTACAATGAGCAGTTCTTC. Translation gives CASSIRQGRTYNEQFF.

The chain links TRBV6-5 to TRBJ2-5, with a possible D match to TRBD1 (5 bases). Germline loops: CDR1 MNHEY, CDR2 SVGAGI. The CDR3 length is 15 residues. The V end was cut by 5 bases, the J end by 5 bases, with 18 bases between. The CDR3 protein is CASSLAGPMTETQYF. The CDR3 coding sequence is TGTGCCAGCAGTCTCGCAGGGCCGATGACGGAGACCCAGTACTTC.

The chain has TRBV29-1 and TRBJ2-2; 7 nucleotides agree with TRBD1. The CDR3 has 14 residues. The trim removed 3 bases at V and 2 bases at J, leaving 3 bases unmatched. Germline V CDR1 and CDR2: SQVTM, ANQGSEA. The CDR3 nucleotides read TGCAGCGTTGACGGGGACAGAAACACCGGGGAGCTGTTTTTT. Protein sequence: CSVDGDRNTGELFF.

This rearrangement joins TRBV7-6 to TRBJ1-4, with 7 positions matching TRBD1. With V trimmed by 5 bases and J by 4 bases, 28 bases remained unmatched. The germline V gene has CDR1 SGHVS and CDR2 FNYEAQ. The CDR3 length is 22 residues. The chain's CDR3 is CASSPGGWAFGSAEPVNEKLFF. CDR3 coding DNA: TGTGCCAGCAGCCCAGGGGGTTGGGCGTTCGGGAGTGCTGAACCGGTTAATGAAAAACTGTTTTTT.

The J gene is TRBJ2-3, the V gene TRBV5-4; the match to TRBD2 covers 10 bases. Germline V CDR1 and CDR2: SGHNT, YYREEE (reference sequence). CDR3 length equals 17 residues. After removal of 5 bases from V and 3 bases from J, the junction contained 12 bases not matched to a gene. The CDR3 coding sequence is TGTGCCAGCAGTTTCCAAGCGGGGGGGATAAGGACAGATACGCAGTATTTT. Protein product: CASSFQAGGIRTDTQYF.

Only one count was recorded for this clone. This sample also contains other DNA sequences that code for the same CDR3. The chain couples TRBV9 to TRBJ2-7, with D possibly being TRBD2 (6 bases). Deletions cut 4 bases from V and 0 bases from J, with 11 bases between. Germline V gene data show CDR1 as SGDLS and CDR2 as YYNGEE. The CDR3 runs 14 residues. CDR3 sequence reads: CASSPSGVSYEQYF. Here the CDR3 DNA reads TGTGCCAGCAGCCCCTCGGGGGTCTCCTACGAGCAGTACTTC. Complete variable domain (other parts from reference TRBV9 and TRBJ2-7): DSGVTQTPKHLITATGQRVTLRCSPRSGDLSVYWYQQSLDQGLQFLIQYYNGEERAKGNILERFSAQQFPDLHSELNLSSLELGDSALYFCASSPSGVSYEQYFGPGTRLTVT.

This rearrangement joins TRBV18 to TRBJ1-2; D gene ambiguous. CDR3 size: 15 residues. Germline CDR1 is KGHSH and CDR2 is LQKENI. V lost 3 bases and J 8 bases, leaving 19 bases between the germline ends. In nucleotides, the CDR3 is TGTGCCAGCTCACCCCCCGTCGCAGGCAACGGAGGCTACACCTTC. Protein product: CASSPPVAGNGGYTF.

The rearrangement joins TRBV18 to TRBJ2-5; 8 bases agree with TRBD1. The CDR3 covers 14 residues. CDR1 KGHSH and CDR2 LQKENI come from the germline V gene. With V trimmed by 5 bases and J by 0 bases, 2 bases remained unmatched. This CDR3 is CASSSTGDQETQYF. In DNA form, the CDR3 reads TGTGCCAGCTCATCGACAGGGGACCAAGAGACCCAGTACTTC.

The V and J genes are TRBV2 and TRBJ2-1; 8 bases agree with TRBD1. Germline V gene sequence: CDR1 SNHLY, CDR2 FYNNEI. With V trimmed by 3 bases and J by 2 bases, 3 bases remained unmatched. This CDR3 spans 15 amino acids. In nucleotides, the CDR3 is TGTGCCAGCAGTGACGGGACAGGCGCCTACAATGAGCAGTTCTTC. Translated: CASSDGTGAYNEQFF. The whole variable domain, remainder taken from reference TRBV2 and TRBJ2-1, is EPEVTQTPSHQVTQMGQEVILRCVPISNHLYFYWYRQILGQKVEFLVSFYNNEISEKSEIFDDQFSVERPDGSNFTLKIRSTKLEDSAMYFCASSDGTGAYNEQFFGPGTRLTVL.

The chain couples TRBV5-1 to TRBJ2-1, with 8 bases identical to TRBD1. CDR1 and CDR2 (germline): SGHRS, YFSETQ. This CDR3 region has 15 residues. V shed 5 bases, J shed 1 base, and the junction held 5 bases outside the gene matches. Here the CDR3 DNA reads TGCGCCAGCAGTTGGACAGGGACTTCCTACAATGAGCAGTTCTTC. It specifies CASSWTGTSYNEQFF.

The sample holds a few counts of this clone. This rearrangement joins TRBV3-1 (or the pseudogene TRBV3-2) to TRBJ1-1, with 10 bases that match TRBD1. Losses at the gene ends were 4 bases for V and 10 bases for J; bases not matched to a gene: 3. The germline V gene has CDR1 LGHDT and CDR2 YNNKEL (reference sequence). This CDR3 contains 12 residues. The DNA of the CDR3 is TGTGCCAGCAGCCGAGACAGGGGGCGAGCTTTCTTT. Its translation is CASSRDRGRAFF.

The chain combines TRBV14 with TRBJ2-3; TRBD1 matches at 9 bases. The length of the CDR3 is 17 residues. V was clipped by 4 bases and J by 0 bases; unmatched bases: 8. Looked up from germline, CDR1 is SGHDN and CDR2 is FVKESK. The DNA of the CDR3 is TGTGCCAGCAGCCCTCACCTAGGGACAGGGAGCACAGATACGCAGTATTTT. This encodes CASSPHLGTGSTDTQYF. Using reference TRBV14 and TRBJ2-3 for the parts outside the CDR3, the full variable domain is EAGVTQFPSHSVIEKGQTVTLRCDPISGHDNLYWYRRVMGKEIKFLLHFVKESKQDESGMPNNRFLAERTGGTYSTLKVQPAELEDSGVYFCASSPHLGTGSTDTQYFGPGTRLTVL.

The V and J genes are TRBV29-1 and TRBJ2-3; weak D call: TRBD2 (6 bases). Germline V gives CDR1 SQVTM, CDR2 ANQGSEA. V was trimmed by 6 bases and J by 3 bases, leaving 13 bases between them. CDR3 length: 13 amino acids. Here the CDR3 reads CSVGAGLTDTQYF. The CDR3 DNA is TGCAGCGTCGGGGCGGGGTTGACAGATACGCAGTATTTT.

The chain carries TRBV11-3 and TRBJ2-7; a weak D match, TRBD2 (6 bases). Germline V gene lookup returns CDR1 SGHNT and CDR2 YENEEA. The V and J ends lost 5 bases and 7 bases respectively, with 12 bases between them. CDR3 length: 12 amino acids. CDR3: CASSPGVPEQYF. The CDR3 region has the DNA TGTGCCAGCAGCCCGGGAGTACCTGAGCAGTACTTC.

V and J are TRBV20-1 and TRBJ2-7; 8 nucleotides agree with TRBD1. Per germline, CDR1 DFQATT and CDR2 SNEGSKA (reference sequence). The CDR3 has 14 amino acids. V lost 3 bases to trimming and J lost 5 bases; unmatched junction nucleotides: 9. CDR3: CSASQGARGNEQYF. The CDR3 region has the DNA TGCAGTGCTAGTCAGGGGGCGCGCGGTAACGAGCAGTACTTC.

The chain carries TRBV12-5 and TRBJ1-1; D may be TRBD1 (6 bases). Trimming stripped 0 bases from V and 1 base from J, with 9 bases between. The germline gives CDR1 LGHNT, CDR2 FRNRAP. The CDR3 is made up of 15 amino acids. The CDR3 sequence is CASGLVTGRNTEAFF. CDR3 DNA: TGTGCTAGTGGTTTGGTGACAGGTCGGAACACTGAAGCTTTCTTT.

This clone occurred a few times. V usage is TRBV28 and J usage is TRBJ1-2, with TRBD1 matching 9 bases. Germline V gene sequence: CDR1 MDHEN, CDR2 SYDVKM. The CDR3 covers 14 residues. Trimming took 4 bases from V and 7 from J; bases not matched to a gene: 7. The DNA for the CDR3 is TGTGCCAGCAGTTCGTACAGGGGGCTTGGTGGCTACACCTTC. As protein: CASSSYRGLGGYTF.

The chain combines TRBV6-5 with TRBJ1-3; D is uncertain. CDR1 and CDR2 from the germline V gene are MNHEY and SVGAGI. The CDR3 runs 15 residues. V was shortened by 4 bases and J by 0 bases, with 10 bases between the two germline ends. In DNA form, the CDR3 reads TGTGCCAGCAGTTCCAGCGCAACCTCTGGAAACACCATATATTTT. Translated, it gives CASSSSATSGNTIYF.

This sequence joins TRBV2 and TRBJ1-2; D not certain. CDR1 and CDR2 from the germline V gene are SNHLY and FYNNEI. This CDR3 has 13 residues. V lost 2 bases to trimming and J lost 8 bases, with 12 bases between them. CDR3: CASSETDGRGYTF. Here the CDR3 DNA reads TGTGCCAGCAGTGAAACGGACGGGAGAGGCTACACCTTC. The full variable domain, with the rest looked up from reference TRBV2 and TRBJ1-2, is EPEVTQTPSHQVTQMGQEVILRCVPISNHLYFYWYRQILGQKVEFLVSFYNNEISEKSEIFDDQFSVERPDGSNFTLKIRSTKLEDSAMYFCASSETDGRGYTFGSGTRLTVV.

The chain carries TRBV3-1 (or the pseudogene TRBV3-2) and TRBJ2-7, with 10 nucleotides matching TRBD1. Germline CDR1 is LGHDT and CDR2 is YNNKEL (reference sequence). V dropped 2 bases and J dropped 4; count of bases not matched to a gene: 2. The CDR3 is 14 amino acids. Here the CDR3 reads CASSQRDRGYEQYF. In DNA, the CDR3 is TGTGCCAGCAGCCAACGGGACAGGGGTTACGAGCAGTACTTC.

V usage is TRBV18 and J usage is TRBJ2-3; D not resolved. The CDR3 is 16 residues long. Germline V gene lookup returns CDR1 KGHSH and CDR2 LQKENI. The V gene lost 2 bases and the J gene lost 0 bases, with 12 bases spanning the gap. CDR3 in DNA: TGTGCCAGCTCACCAAGCACTTTACCTAGCACAGATACGCAGTATTTT. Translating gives CASSPSTLPSTDTQYF.